Listed below are T cell receptor beta chains from one sample, sequenced in a study of blood T cell repertoires in COVID-19. Some clones are missing from TCRdb's copy, which holds only in-frame ones; the method was immunoSEQ multiplex PCR. The sample holds roughly 150,000 clones, roughly 84% seen once. The sequenced sample consisted of PBMCs or T cells enriched from blood (not recorded which). The receptors were gathered from a man aged 60 to 75 who had recovered from COVID-19. CDR3s include the opening cysteine and the closing phenylalanine or tryptophan. D genes are given only for firm matches. Not every row has a clone size; where given, it reads once, few, many or a size class.

clone size: -; J gene: TRBJ1-3; V gene: TRBV6-5; D gene: -; CDR3 protein: CASSVGLSSGNTIYF
clone size: -; J gene: TRBJ2-7; V gene: TRBV2; D gene: -; CDR3 protein: CASSDPPGEQYF
clone size: -; J gene: TRBJ1-3; V gene: TRBV5-1; D gene: -; CDR3 protein: CASSAQPGISGNTIYF
clone size: -; J gene: TRBJ2-1; V gene: TRBV14; D gene: TRBD2; CDR3 protein: CASSQESGGRNEQFF
clone size: -; J gene: TRBJ2-5; V gene: TRBV14; D gene: TRBD2; CDR3 protein: CASSQLAGIQETQYF
clone size: -; J gene: TRBJ2-3; V gene: TRBV28; D gene: TRBD2; CDR3 protein: CASSFDGRVGTDTQYF
clone size: -; J gene: TRBJ1-1; V gene: TRBV6-5; D gene: -; CDR3 protein: CASTGTGTEAFF
clone size: few; J gene: TRBJ2-2; V gene: TRBV7-6; D gene: TRBD2; CDR3 protein: CASSPFVPGLAGNTGELFF
clone size: few; J gene: TRBJ2-5; V gene: TRBV5-1; D gene: TRBD1; CDR3 protein: CASSLAIGTGQETQYF
clone size: -; J gene: TRBJ2-3; V gene: TRBV30; D gene: TRBD2; CDR3 protein: CAWSDWGGSTDTQYF
clone size: once; J gene: TRBJ2-7; V gene: TRBV29-1; D gene: -; CDR3 protein: CSVDRTGGGEQYF
clone size: once; J gene: TRBJ2-1; V gene: TRBV11-2; D gene: TRBD2; CDR3 protein: CASSLAGEVNEQFF
clone size: -; J gene: TRBJ2-1; V gene: TRBV19; D gene: -; CDR3 protein: CASSIRRGLEEQFF
clone size: -; J gene: TRBJ1-6; V gene: TRBV7-3; D gene: TRBD1; CDR3 protein: CASSQGGEDSPLHF
clone size: -; J gene: TRBJ2-1; V gene: TRBV19; D gene: -; CDR3 protein: CASTDAAEQFF
clone size: -; J gene: TRBJ1-2; V gene: TRBV19; D gene: -; CDR3 protein: CASKADRQYGYTF
clone size: -; J gene: TRBJ2-7; V gene: TRBV7-3; D gene: TRBD1; CDR3 protein: CASSPGGSVYEQYF
clone size: -; J gene: TRBJ2-1; V gene: TRBV5-4; D gene: TRBD1; CDR3 protein: CASRRDSYNEQFF
clone size: -; J gene: TRBJ2-1; V gene: TRBV29-1; D gene: -; CDR3 protein: CSVEGGSVSLNEQFF
clone size: -; J gene: TRBJ2-7; V gene: TRBV7-8; D gene: -; CDR3 protein: CASTTATERSYEQYF
clone size: -; J gene: TRBJ2-1; V gene: TRBV24-1; D gene: TRBD1; CDR3 protein: CATSPGQGAWVF
clone size: -; J gene: TRBJ2-2; V gene: TRBV6-1; D gene: TRBD1; CDR3 protein: CASSEDRGAGTGELFF
clone size: -; J gene: TRBJ2-1; V gene: TRBV4-1; D gene: -; CDR3 protein: CASSQAGRGTNSEQFF
clone size: -; J gene: TRBJ2-5; V gene: TRBV3-1/TRBV3-2; D gene: -; CDR3 protein: CASSQGLPRTQYF
clone size: -; J gene: TRBJ1-6; V gene: TRBV28; D gene: TRBD1; CDR3 protein: CASSYRDRGSPLHF
clone size: -; J gene: TRBJ2-3; V gene: TRBV7-6; D gene: TRBD2; CDR3 protein: CASSPGGSDTQYF
clone size: -; J gene: TRBJ2-5; V gene: TRBV5-5; D gene: -; CDR3 protein: CASSSGPQETQYF
clone size: -; J gene: TRBJ2-3; V gene: TRBV7-7; D gene: -; CDR3 protein: CASSLGPQAEYTQYF
clone size: -; J gene: TRBJ2-7; V gene: TRBV23-1; D gene: -; CDR3 protein: CASSHIRRDRSVGEQYF
clone size: -; J gene: TRBJ1-1; V gene: TRBV28; D gene: -; CDR3 protein: CASSFPGSGNTEAFF
clone size: once; J gene: TRBJ1-3; V gene: TRBV7-9; D gene: -; CDR3 protein: CASTPAGNTIYF
clone size: once; J gene: TRBJ2-7; V gene: TRBV6-1; D gene: -; CDR3 protein: CASSERGSPYEQYF
clone size: few; J gene: TRBJ2-2; V gene: TRBV5-4; D gene: TRBD2; CDR3 protein: CASSTGLAGGSGELFF
clone size: -; J gene: TRBJ2-7; V gene: TRBV7-2; D gene: -; CDR3 protein: CASSLESGDPYEQYF
clone size: -; J gene: TRBJ1-3; V gene: TRBV18; D gene: -; CDR3 protein: CASSPGDWSNTIYF
clone size: -; J gene: TRBJ1-1; V gene: TRBV11-1; D gene: -; CDR3 protein: CASSPRRGAEAFF
clone size: -; J gene: TRBJ1-4; V gene: TRBV6-5; D gene: TRBD1; CDR3 protein: CASSPSGGIEKLFF
clone size: -; J gene: TRBJ1-4; V gene: TRBV27; D gene: TRBD1; CDR3 protein: CASSFGWTGVGEKLFF
clone size: -; J gene: TRBJ1-4; V gene: TRBV2; D gene: TRBD1; CDR3 protein: CASSERTGATNEKLFF
clone size: few; J gene: TRBJ2-7; V gene: TRBV11-2; D gene: TRBD2; CDR3 protein: CASSLDTSGSEQYF
clone size: few; J gene: TRBJ1-4; V gene: TRBV11-2; D gene: -; CDR3 protein: CASSQRGVGRVGTNEKLFF
clone size: many; J gene: TRBJ2-1; V gene: TRBV9; D gene: TRBD2; CDR3 protein: CASSAGGGEQFF
clone size: -; J gene: TRBJ2-3; V gene: TRBV15; D gene: -; CDR3 protein: CATSRDSAPGGSTDTQYF
clone size: few; J gene: TRBJ1-5; V gene: TRBV27; D gene: -; CDR3 protein: CASSTQGEQPQHF
clone size: -; J gene: TRBJ2-1; V gene: TRBV7-9; D gene: TRBD1; CDR3 protein: CASSFSPTGTYEQFF
clone size: -; J gene: TRBJ2-2; V gene: TRBV5-4; D gene: -; CDR3 protein: CASSGSLSTGELFF
clone size: -; J gene: TRBJ1-5; V gene: TRBV28; D gene: -; CDR3 protein: CASSLWDNGNQPQHF
clone size: -; J gene: TRBJ2-7; V gene: TRBV28; D gene: TRBD2; CDR3 protein: CASSTRTSGSEKQYF
clone size: -; J gene: TRBJ1-5; V gene: TRBV7-9; D gene: TRBD1; CDR3 protein: CASSSDRGRQPQHF
clone size: -; J gene: TRBJ2-2; V gene: TRBV24-1; D gene: TRBD1; CDR3 protein: CATSDFGTGVTGELFF
clone size: -; J gene: TRBJ1-3; V gene: TRBV6-5; D gene: -; CDR3 protein: CASSARDFSGNTIYF
clone size: -; J gene: TRBJ2-5; V gene: TRBV28; D gene: -; CDR3 protein: CASSPLGWETQYF
clone size: once; J gene: TRBJ1-3; V gene: TRBV5-1; D gene: -; CDR3 protein: CASSFGEGAGNTIYF
clone size: once; J gene: TRBJ1-1; V gene: TRBV3-1/TRBV3-2; D gene: -; CDR3 protein: CASSQKISPGHFMNTEAFF
clone size: -; J gene: TRBJ2-7; V gene: TRBV7-6; D gene: TRBD2; CDR3 protein: CASSLGPSGTSYEQYF